This paragraph covers one T cell receptor (beta chain) sequence. Its antigen remains unidentified. The data stem from a study of PD-1 blockade in classical Hodgkin lymphoma. Study observations and caveats: Reported baseline diversity: healthy donors highest, relapsed/refractory patients lowest. After ASCT, patients who started nivolumab under 1 year later were excluded.

Sequencing used immunoSEQ multiplex PCR; TCRdb keeps in-frame clones, though not all of them. The sample yields over 90,000 clones, 80% to 90% seen once. The V end was cut by 2 bases, the J end by 3 bases, with 13 bases between. Germline V gene lookup returns CDR1 MDHEN and CDR2 SYDVKM. The CDR3 spans 15 residues. All the patients suffered relapse after autologous stem cell transplantation, and brentuximab vedotin exposure differed. When best responses were assessed, they were complete response, partial response or progressive disease. The sequencing used peripheral blood mononuclear cells (PBMCs), collected before the second cycle of nivolumab. This TCR was recovered from a human donor with classical Hodgkin lymphoma. The J gene is TRBJ1-1, the V gene TRBV28; a weak D match, TRBD1 (5 bases). In DNA, the CDR3 is TGTGCCAGCAGTTTAGGACCCGACAGCCACACTGAAGCTTTCTTT. Protein: CASSLGPDSHTEAFF. The full variable domain, with the rest looked up from reference TRBV28 and TRBJ1-1, is DVKVTQSSRYLVKRTGEKVFLECVQDMDHENMFWYRQDPGLGLRLIYFSYDVKMKEKGDIPEGYSVSREKKERFSLILESASTNQTSMYLCASSLGPDSHTEAFFGQGTRLTVV.